This record covers a single T cell receptor (beta chain). The authors' processing: Cell counts per sample came from amplifying reference gene primers. The protocol was immunoSEQ multiplex PCR, while the TCRdb copy is restricted to in-frame clones and leaves out a portion. The DNA was the basis for D and trimming; V, J and clone size are from that table. The sample consists of 65,000 to 80,000 clones, 80% to 90% of them appearing once. This CDR3 comprises 15 residues. Between the trimmed V and J ends, which lost 0 bases and 9 bases, there was a span of 12 bases. Germline CDR1 reads LNHNV; CDR2 reads YYDKDF (reference sequence). This specimen belongs to a study of blood T cell repertoires in COVID-19. Study-wide background: From the United States, Italy and Spain came samples of acute and convalescent COVID-19. Sources were T cells, B-cell-depleted T cells, or PBMCs; the material itself was cDNA or gDNA.

Sequenced sample: peripheral blood. The rearrangement joins TRBV15 to TRBJ1-6; TRBD1 might be the D (6 bases). The TCR was taken from a middle-aged man with active COVID-19. CDR3 in DNA: TGTGCCACCAGCAGAGATGGGGGCGGAGGTTCACCCCTCCACTTT. As protein: CATSRDGGGGSPLHF.